This T cell receptor (beta chain) emerged from a study of primary melanoma T cells and metastatic recurrence. Across the study: Primary melanomas here were stage T2 to T4, over 1 mm thick. General study results and limits: A tumor T-cell fraction above 20% appeared protective. Suggested, not shown: primary melanomas can contain effective antitumor T cells.

The CDR3 consists of 15 residues. CDR1 MNHGY and CDR2 SAAAGT come from the germline V gene. V was cut by 0 bases and J by 1 base, with 10 bases left in between. Sequencing was performed with immunoSEQ multiplex PCR; in TCRdb, only in-frame clones are kept and a portion is missing. In the table there are about 320 clones, approximately 84% of which are singletons. A note on this clone: What it binds is unknown.

What was sequenced was melanoma tumor tissue. This rearrangement joins TRBV6-8 to TRBJ2-7; D is undetermined. This sequence originates from a human donor with melanoma. The CDR3 nucleotides are TGTGCCAGCAGTTACTCCGGCACCGGATCCTACGAGCAGTACTTC. This sequence encodes CASSYSGTGSYEQYF.